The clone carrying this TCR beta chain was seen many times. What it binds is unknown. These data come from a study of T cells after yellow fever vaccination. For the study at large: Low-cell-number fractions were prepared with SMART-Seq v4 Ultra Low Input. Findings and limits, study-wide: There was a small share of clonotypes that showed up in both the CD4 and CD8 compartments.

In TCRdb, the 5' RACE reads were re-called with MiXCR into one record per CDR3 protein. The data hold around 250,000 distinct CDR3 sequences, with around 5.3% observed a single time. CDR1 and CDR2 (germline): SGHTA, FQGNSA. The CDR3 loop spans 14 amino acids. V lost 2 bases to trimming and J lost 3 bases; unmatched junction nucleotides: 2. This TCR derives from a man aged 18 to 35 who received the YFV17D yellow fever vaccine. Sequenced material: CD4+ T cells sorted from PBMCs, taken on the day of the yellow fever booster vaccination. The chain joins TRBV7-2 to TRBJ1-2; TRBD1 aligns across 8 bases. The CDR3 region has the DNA TGTGCCAGCAGCTTACTACAGGGGGACTATGGCTACACCTTC. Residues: CASSLLQGDYGYTF. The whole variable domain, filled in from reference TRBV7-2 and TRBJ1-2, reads GAGVSQSPSNKVTEKGKDVELRCDPISGHTALYWYRQSLGQGLEFLIYFQGNSAPDKSGLPSDRFSAERTGGSVSTLTIQRTQQEDSAVYLCASSLLQGDYGYTFGSGTRLTVV.